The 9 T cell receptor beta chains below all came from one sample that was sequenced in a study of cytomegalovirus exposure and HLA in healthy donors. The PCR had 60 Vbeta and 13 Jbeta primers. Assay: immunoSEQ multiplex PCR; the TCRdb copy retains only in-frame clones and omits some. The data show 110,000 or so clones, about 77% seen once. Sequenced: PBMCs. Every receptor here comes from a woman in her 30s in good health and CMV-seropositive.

The CDR3 coding sequence is TGTGCCAGCACCTCGGGACAGGCCACCTATGGCTACACCTTC. Its translation: CASTSGQATYGYTF. V and J are TRBV5-8 and TRBJ1-2, with 8 bases fitting TRBD1. The CDR3 spans 14 residues. The germline gives CDR1 SGHTS, CDR2 YDEGEE. The junction had 8 bases not matched to a gene; V was cut back by 6 bases and J by 4 bases. The complete variable domain, with remaining parts taken from reference TRBV5-8 and TRBJ1-2, reads EAGVTQSPTHLIKTRGQQATLRCSPISGHTSVYWYQQALGLGLQFLLWYDEGEERNRGNFPPRFSGRQFPNYSSELNVNALELEDSALYLCASTSGQATYGYTFGSGTRLTVV.

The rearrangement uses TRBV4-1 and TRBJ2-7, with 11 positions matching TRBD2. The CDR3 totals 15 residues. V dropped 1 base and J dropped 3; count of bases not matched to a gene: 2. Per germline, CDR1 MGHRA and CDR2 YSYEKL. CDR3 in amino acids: CASSQVTSGNYEQYF. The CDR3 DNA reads TGCGCCAGCAGCCAAGTGACTAGCGGGAACTACGAGCAGTACTTC.

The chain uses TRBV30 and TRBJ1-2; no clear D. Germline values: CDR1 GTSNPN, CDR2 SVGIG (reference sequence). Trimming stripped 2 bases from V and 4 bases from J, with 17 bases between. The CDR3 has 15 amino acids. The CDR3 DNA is TGTGCCTGGAGTCCACGAGGAGTTTTGGTCTATGGCTACACCTTC. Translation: CAWSPRGVLVYGYTF.

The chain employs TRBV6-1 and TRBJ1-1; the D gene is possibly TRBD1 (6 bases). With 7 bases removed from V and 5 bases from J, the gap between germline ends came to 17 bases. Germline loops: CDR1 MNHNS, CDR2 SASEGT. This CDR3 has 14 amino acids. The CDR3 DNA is TGTGCCAGCATGAACAGGGACGGATTTACTGAAGCTTTCTTT. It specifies CASMNRDGFTEAFF.

The CDR3 DNA follows: TGTGCCAGCAGTTTACAGGGGAGCTATGGCTACACCTTC. The encoded protein is CASSLQGSYGYTF. The chain links TRBV6-5 to TRBJ1-2, with 7 nucleotides matching TRBD1. Germline V gene sequence: CDR1 MNHEY, CDR2 SVGAGI. Trimming cost V 4 bases and J 4 bases; bases outside gene matches: 3. The length of the CDR3 is 13 residues.

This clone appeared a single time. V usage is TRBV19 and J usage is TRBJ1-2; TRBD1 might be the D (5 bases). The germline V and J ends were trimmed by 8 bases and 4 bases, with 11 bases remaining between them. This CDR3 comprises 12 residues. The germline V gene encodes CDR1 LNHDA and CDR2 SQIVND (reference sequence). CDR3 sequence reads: CASGQGIYGYTF. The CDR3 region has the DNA TGTGCCAGTGGGCAGGGTATCTATGGCTACACCTTC.

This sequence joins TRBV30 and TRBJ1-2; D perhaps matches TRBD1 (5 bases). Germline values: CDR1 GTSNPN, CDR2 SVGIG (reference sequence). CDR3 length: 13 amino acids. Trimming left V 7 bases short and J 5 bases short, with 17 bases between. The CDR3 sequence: CASPRGAGYGYTF. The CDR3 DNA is TGTGCCTCCCCGCGCGGGGCTGGATATGGCTACACCTTC.

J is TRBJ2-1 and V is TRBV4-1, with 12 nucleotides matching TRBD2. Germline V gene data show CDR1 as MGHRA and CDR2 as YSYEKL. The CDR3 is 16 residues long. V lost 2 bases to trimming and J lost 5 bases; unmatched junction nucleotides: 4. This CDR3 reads CASSQPTSGRNNEQFF. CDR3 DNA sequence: TGCGCCAGCAGCCAACCCACTAGCGGGAGGAACAATGAGCAGTTCTTC.

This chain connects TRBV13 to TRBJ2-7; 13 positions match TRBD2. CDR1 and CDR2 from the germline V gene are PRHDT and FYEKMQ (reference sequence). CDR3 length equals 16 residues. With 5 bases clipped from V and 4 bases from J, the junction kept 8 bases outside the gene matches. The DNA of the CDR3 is TGTGCCAGCAGCGCTCAGTTGGGACTAGCGGGGTACGAGCAGTACTTC. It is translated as CASSAQLGLAGYEQYF. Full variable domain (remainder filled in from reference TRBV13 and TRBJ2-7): AAGVIQSPRHLIKEKRETATLKCYPIPRHDTVYWYQQGPGQDPQFLISFYEKMQSDKGSIPDRFSAQQFSDYHSELNMSSLELGDSALYFCASSAQLGLAGYEQYFGPGTRLTVT.